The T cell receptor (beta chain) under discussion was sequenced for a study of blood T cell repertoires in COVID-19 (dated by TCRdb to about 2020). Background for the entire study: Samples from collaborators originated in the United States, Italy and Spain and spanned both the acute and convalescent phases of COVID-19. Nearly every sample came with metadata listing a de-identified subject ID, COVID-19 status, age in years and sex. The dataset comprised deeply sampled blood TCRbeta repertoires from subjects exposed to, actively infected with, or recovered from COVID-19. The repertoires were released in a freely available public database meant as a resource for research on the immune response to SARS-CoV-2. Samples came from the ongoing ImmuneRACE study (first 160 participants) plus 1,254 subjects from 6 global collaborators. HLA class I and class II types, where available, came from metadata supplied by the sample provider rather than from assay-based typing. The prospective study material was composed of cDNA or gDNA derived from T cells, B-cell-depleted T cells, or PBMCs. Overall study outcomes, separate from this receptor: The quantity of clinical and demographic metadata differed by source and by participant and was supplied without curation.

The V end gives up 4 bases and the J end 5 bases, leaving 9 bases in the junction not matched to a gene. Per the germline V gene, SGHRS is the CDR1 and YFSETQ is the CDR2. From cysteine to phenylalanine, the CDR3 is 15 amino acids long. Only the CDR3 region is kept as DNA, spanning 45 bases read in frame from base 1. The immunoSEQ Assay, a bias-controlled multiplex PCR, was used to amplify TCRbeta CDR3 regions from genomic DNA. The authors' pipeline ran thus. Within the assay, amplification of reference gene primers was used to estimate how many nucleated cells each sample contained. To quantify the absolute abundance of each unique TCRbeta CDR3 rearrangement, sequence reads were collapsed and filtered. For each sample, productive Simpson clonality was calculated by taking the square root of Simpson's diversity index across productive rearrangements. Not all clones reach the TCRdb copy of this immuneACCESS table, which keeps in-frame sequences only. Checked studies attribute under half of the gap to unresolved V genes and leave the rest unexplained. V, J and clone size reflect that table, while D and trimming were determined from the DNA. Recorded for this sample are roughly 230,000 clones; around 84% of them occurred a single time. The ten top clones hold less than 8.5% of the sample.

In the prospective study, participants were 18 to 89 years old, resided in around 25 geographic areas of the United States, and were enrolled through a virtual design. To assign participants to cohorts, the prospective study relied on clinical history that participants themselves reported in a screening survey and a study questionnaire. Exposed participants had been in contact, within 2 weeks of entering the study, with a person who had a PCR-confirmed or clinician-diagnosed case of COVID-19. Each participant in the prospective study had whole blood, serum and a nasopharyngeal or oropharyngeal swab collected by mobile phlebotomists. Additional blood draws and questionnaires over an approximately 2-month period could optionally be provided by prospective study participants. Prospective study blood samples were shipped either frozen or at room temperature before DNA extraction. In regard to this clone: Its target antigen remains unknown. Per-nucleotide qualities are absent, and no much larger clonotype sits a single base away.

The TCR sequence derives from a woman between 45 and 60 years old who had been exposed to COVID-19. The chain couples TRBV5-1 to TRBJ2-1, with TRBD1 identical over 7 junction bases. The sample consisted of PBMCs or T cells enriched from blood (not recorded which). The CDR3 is CASSPQGELHNEQFF. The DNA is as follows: TGCGCCAGCAGCCCCCAGGGGGAGTTGCACAATGAGCAGTTCTTC.